Sequencing of this T cell receptor beta chain was carried out in a study of T cell responses to AZD1222 COVID-19 vaccine. Germline values: CDR1 LNHDA, CDR2 SQIVND (reference sequence). This CDR3 spans 15 amino acids. V was clipped by 3 bases and J by 2 bases, with 10 bases between them. General study results and limits: Unmutated variant regions are reportedly the target of nearly half of TCRs that are spike-specific. Repertoires were sampled only after the peak T cell response. Across the whole spike, CD4 TCRs peaked at regions 160-218 and 743-854.

Some clones are missing from TCRdb's copy, which holds only in-frame ones; the method was immunoSEQ multiplex PCR. The sample has under 130,000 clones; roughly 90% are singletons. About this clone itself: Its antigen is still unknown.

Material: peripheral blood, obtained on day 0 of AZD1222 vaccination. The TCR was taken from an adult in good health. V and J are TRBV19 and TRBJ2-2, with D tentatively TRBD1 (5 bases). CDR3 bases: TGTGCCAGTAGTATGGGCGACAGAAACACCGGGGAGCTGTTTTTT. Its translation is CASSMGDRNTGELFF.